These 2 T cell receptor beta chains originate from one sample sequenced in a study of T cells in women clearing cervical HPV infection. Clones were sequenced by immunoSEQ multiplex PCR, and TCRdb holds only the in-frame ones, with some missing. The clone table shows 20,000 to 25,000 clones, with the ten largest holding 9% to 15%. The sample comprised blood buffy coat. The receptor set was obtained from a woman between 18 and 69 years old with a cervical HPV16 infection that either progressed to CIN3+ or cleared (not recorded which).

A note on this clone: The read finishes 3 residues shy of the CDR3 end, and the germline J gene is used to complete it. This rearrangement joins TRBV7-6 to TRBJ1-5; D not certain. V lost 2 bases and J lost 6, with 11 bases in between. CDR1 SGHVS and CDR2 FNYEAQ come from the germline V gene. The CDR3 contains 14 residues. The CDR3 region is CASSLKAYGQPQHF. Partial CDR3 DNA: TGTGCCAGCAGCTTAAAAGCGTATGGTCAGCCC.

With respect to this clone: One end of the junction varies from germline; a read error may be responsible. The read falls 3 residues short of the CDR3 end, and the missing part is taken from the germline J gene. The V gene is TRBV4-2, the J gene TRBJ1-1; D is unclear. This CDR3 spans 15 amino acids. Germline V lookup: CDR1 LGHNA, CDR2 YNFKEQ. CDR3 loop: CASSQGGGLNTEAFF. Partial CDR3 DNA: TGCGCCAGCAGCCAAGGAGGCGGTCTGAACACTGAA.